A single sample is the source of the 4 T cell receptor beta chains below, sequenced in a study of regulatory and conventional T cells in RAG deficiency. Assay used: immunoSEQ multiplex PCR; TCRdb lists only in-frame clones, some missing. This table holds under 15,000 clones, 94% found once. Blood CD4+ CD25-high CD127-low regulatory T cells supplied the genomic DNA template. These same records also appear under a second study, on regulatory T cells. That study adds: Amplification used 52 TRBV primers and 13 TRBJ primers.

The sequenced sample was CD127- CD25+ CD4+ Tregs sorted from blood. These receptors originate from a human donor in good health.

The chain combines TRBV19 with TRBJ2-3, with 10 positions matching TRBD2. Germline V gene sequence: CDR1 LNHDA, CDR2 SQIVND (reference sequence). The trim removed 4 bases at V and 6 bases at J, leaving 10 bases unmatched. The CDR3 consists of 16 residues. CDR3 amino acids: CASSRRAGGPGDTQYF. In DNA, the CDR3 is TGTGCCAGTAGTAGGCGAGCGGGGGGGCCTGGGGATACGCAGTATTTT.

The chain joins TRBV19 to TRBJ2-7, with D possibly TRBD2 on 6 matching bases. CDR3 length equals 14 residues. V lost 3 bases and J 0 bases, leaving 9 bases between the germline ends. Germline V lookup: CDR1 LNHDA, CDR2 SQIVND (reference sequence). CDR3: CASSIGGDSYEQYF. CDR3 nucleotide sequence: TGTGCCAGTAGTATCGGGGGAGACTCCTACGAGCAGTACTTC. Drawing the rest from reference TRBV19 and TRBJ2-7, the complete variable domain is DGGITQSPKYLFRKEGQNVTLSCEQNLNHDAMYWYRQDPGQGLRLIYYSQIVNDFQKGDIAEGYSVSREKKESFPLTVTSAQKNPTAFYLCASSIGGDSYEQYFGPGTRLTVT.

The J gene is TRBJ1-5, the V gene TRBV5-8, with D possibly being TRBD1 (6 bases). This CDR3 has 16 amino acids. Germline CDR1 reads SGHTS; CDR2 reads YDEGEE. The V end was cut by 0 bases, the J end by 2 bases, with 12 bases between. CDR3 residues: CASSLGLGGGNQPQHF. DNA of the CDR3: TGTGCCAGCAGCTTGGGGTTAGGGGGGGGCAATCAGCCCCAGCATTTT.

This chain joins TRBV11-2 and TRBJ1-2; 9 nucleotides align to TRBD1. Losses at the gene ends were 1 base for V and 5 bases for J; bases not matched to a gene: 5. The CDR3 has 15 residues. CDR1 is SGHAT, CDR2 FQNNGV, per germline. For the CDR3, the DNA is TGTGCCAGCAGCTTAGTCTCCGGGACAGGGTATGGCTACACCTTC. As protein: CASSLVSGTGYGYTF.